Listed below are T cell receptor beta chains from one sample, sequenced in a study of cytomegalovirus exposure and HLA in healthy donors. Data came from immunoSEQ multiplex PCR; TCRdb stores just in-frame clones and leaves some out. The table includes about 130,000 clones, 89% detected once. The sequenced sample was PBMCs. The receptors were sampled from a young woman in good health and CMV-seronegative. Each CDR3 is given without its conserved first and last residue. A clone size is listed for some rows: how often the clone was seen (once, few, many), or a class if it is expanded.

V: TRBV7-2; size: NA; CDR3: ASSPGIRGVGEKLF
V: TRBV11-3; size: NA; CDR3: ASRWGGRVNNEQF
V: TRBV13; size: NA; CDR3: ASSLGTRFNTGELF
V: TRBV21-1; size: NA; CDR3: ASSKWKAEDTEAF
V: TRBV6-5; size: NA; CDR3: ASSSRQYSNQPQH
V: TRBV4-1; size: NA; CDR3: ASSQAGGLQPQH
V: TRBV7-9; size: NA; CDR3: ASSPNQSGPSGYT
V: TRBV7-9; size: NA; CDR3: ASSPRGFGGNTIY
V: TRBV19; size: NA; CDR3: ASRPGTSGYNEQF
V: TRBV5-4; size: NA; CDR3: ASSFGGLTYNEQF
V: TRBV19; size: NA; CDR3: ASSSGGSQYEQY
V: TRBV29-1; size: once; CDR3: SVFDGNNYGYT
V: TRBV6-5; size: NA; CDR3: ASSYSRGPNEKLF
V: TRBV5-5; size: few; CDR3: ASSLGGGYEQY
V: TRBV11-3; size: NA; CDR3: ASSLISGPEAF